This passage covers 27 T cell receptor beta chains from one sample sequenced in a study of blood T cell repertoires in COVID-19. Clones were read by immunoSEQ multiplex PCR, and TCRdb kept only the in-frame ones, dropping some. Found here are over 20,000 clones, about four fifths of them singletons; the top ten hold around 7%. Material for sequencing was peripheral blood. These receptors all come from a man in his fifties with COVID-19, enrolled during active disease.

This rearrangement joins TRBV4-1 to TRBJ1-1; a weak D match, TRBD1 (6 bases). This CDR3 is 14 amino acids long. Germline V gene lookup returns CDR1 MGHRA and CDR2 YSYEKL. V lost 6 bases to trimming and J lost 5 bases, with 16 bases between them. The chain's CDR3 is CASSHGQYGTEAFF. CDR3 DNA sequence: TGCGCCAGCAGTCATGGACAGTACGGGACTGAAGCTTTCTTT.

The chain employs TRBV5-1 and TRBJ2-3; perhaps TRBD1 as D (6 bases). The V end lost 0 bases, the J end lost 2 bases, and 7 bases lay between the germline ends. The germline V gene has CDR1 SGHRS and CDR2 YFSETQ. This CDR3 has 14 amino acids. The CDR3 DNA reads as TGCGCCAGCAGCTTGGCAGGGGCCACAGATACGCAGTATTTT. Its protein product is CASSLAGATDTQYF.

The rearrangement joins TRBV2 to TRBJ2-1; a weak D match, TRBD2 (6 bases). There are 16 residues in the CDR3. Germline V gene lookup returns CDR1 SNHLY and CDR2 FYNNEI. V was trimmed by 6 bases and J by 4 bases, leaving 19 bases between them. CDR3 in amino acids: CASRLRTGLPYNEQFF. CDR3 bases: TGTGCCAGCAGATTGAGAACGGGACTCCCGTACAATGAGCAGTTCTTC.

A single count supports this clone. The genes are TRBV24-1 and TRBJ2-2; TRBD2 matches 13 bases. The CDR3 loop spans 17 amino acids. Germline V CDR1 and CDR2: KGHDR, SFDVKD. Trimming at V came to 1 base and at J to 6 bases, leaving 4 bases not matched to a gene. CDR3 DNA: TGTGCCACCAGTGATTTAGGACTAGCGGGAGTGGCCGGGGAGCTGTTTTTT. Protein sequence: CATSDLGLAGVAGELFF.

V gene TRBV2 combines with J gene TRBJ1-3, with 7 bases aligning to TRBD1. Germline trimming cut 6 bases from V and 2 bases from J; bases unmatched to any gene: 10. Per the germline V gene, CDR1 is SNHLY and CDR2 is FYNNEI. The CDR3 is 16 amino acids. The CDR3 reads CASRVLEGAAGNTIYF. The CDR3 DNA follows: TGTGCCAGCAGAGTTTTGGAGGGGGCTGCTGGAAACACCATATATTTT.

The chain couples TRBV5-1 to TRBJ2-1, with 8 bases lining up with TRBD1. This CDR3 comprises 15 residues. Losses at the gene ends were 0 bases for V and 5 bases for J; bases not matched to a gene: 4. The V gene's germline CDR1 is SGHRS and CDR2 YFSETQ. DNA of the CDR3: TGCGCCAGCAGCTTGGGGGACAGGAGAGACAATGAGCAGTTCTTC. Protein sequence: CASSLGDRRDNEQFF.

This clone is termed medium-sized (0.01 to 0.1%). The chain recombines TRBV7-9 with TRBJ2-7; 8 bases fit TRBD2. After removal of 0 bases from V and 0 bases from J, the junction contained 4 bases not matched to a gene. This CDR3 has 16 amino acids. Germline loops: CDR1 SEHNR, CDR2 FQNEAQ (reference sequence). CDR3 sequence: CASSLAGLAGSYEQYF. The CDR3, as DNA: TGTGCCAGCAGCTTAGCGGGGCTAGCGGGCTCCTACGAGCAGTACTTC.

The rearrangement joins TRBV19 to TRBJ2-7; D perhaps matches TRBD1 (5 bases). The CDR3 is made up of 13 amino acids. Per the germline V gene, CDR1 is LNHDA and CDR2 is SQIVND (reference sequence). The CDR3 loop is CPERRGASYEQYF. The CDR3 nucleotides read TGTCCCGAGAGAAGGGGCGCCTCCTACGAGCAGTACTTC.

This chain joins TRBV6-5 and TRBJ1-1; TRBD1 might be the D (5 bases). This CDR3 spans 14 amino acids. Trimming removed 0 bases from V and 1 base from J, with 6 bases in between. The germline CDR1 and CDR2 sequences are MNHEY and SVGAGI. The CDR3 DNA follows: TGTGCCAGCAGTTACTCAAGGGGGAACACTGAAGCTTTCTTT. It specifies CASSYSRGNTEAFF.

The chain carries TRBV12-3 or TRBV12-4 and TRBJ2-2; tentative D call: TRBD1 (7 bases). The CDR3 totals 13 residues. Trimming took 5 bases from V and 6 from J, leaving 10 bases between them. The CDR3 bases are TGTGCCAGCAGTGTCAGGGGGGCCGGGGAGCTGTTTTTT. Translated, it gives CASSVRGAGELFF.

This clone occurred once. The junction and the germline gene differ at one end; a read error may be behind it. The chain combines TRBV6-1 with TRBJ2-7, with D possibly TRBD1 on 6 matching bases. Germline V CDR1 and CDR2: MNHNS, SASEGT. The CDR3 is 11 amino acids. The CDR3 loop is CASSDRRDRSF. DNA for the CDR3: TGTGCCAGCAGTGATAGACGCGACAGGAGCTTC.

This sequence joins TRBV9 and TRBJ1-1, with 7 bases that match TRBD1. This CDR3 region has 14 residues. The J segment lost 2 bases and the V segment lost 4 bases, leaving 5 bases of the junction unmatched. Looked up from germline, CDR1 is SGDLS and CDR2 is YYNGEE. CDR3: CASSRDRVNTEAFF. The CDR3 DNA reads TGTGCCAGCAGCCGGGACAGAGTCAACACTGAAGCTTTCTTT.

The chain has TRBV5-6 and TRBJ1-2; D remains ambiguous. The germline V and J ends were trimmed by 3 bases and 9 bases, with 12 bases remaining between them. CDR1 and CDR2 from the germline V gene are SGHDT and YYEEEE. The CDR3 has 12 residues. DNA of the CDR3: TGTGCCAGCAGCTGGAGTAGTCAGAGCTACACCTTC. This sequence encodes CASSWSSQSYTF.

The genes are TRBV29-1 and TRBJ1-1, with 7 nucleotides matching TRBD1. This CDR3 has 14 residues. Trimming removed 5 bases from V and 0 bases from J; junction bases left unmatched: 6. Germline V CDR1 and CDR2: SQVTM, ANQGSEA. In nucleotides, the CDR3 is TGCAGCGTTATAGACAGGGTACTGAACACTGAAGCTTTCTTT. It codes for CSVIDRVLNTEAFF.

The chain combines TRBV7-3 with TRBJ2-6, with no clear D. The length of the CDR3 is 16 residues. V lost 5 bases to trimming and J lost 0 bases, with 11 bases between them. Germline values: CDR1 SGHTA, CDR2 FQGTGA. CDR3 sequence: CASSPMAFSGANVLTF. DNA of the CDR3: TGTGCCAGCAGCCCCATGGCATTCTCTGGGGCCAACGTCCTGACTTTC.

The rearrangement joins TRBV30 to TRBJ1-5, with D maybe TRBD1 (6 bases). The germline V gene encodes CDR1 GTSNPN and CDR2 SVGIG (reference sequence). The CDR3 sequence is 13 residues long. Deletions cut 2 bases from V and 6 bases from J, with 11 bases between. For the CDR3, the DNA is TGTGCCTGGAGTAGGGGGGGTAGTCAGCCCCAGCATTTT. Its translation: CAWSRGGSQPQHF.

The gene calls are TRBV2 and TRBJ1-5; D not resolved. The CDR3 runs to 14 residues. V lost 4 bases to trimming and J lost 4 bases, with 11 bases between them. Germline V lookup: CDR1 SNHLY, CDR2 FYNNEI. CDR3 loop: CASSVVRVNQPQHF. The CDR3 region has the DNA TGTGCCAGCAGTGTGGTACGCGTTAATCAGCCCCAGCATTTT. The full variable domain, rest sourced from reference TRBV2 and TRBJ1-5, is EPEVTQTPSHQVTQMGQEVILRCVPISNHLYFYWYRQILGQKVEFLVSFYNNEISEKSEIFDDQFSVERPDGSNFTLKIRSTKLEDSAMYFCASSVVRVNQPQHFGDGTRLSIL.

This clone was observed a single time. V usage is TRBV24-1 and J usage is TRBJ2-1; TRBD2 matches 8 bases. This CDR3 is built from 13 residues. Germline V gives CDR1 KGHDR, CDR2 SFDVKD. V shed 4 bases, J shed 10 bases, and the junction held 5 bases outside the gene matches. The CDR3 DNA reads as TGTGCCACCAGTGACCGTACTAGCGGCGAGCAGTTCTTC. Translating it yields CATSDRTSGEQFF.

J is TRBJ1-5 and V is TRBV6-1, with D possibly TRBD1 on 6 matching bases. The CDR3 has 15 amino acids. Germline V CDR1 and CDR2: MNHNS, SASEGT. The ends were cut back, 2 bases at V and 7 bases at J, with 15 bases in the middle. CDR3 region: CASSERGAPGQPQHF. CDR3 coding DNA: TGTGCCAGCAGTGAACGGGGGGCGCCGGGGCAGCCCCAGCATTTT.

The count of this clone is one. The chain is built from TRBV24-1 and TRBJ1-2; 8 nucleotides match TRBD1. The CDR3 runs to 13 residues. Trimming removed 6 bases from V and 6 bases from J; junction bases left unmatched: 5. Germline V gene lookup returns CDR1 KGHDR and CDR2 SFDVKD. The CDR3 spells CATSKTGGNGYTF. CDR3 in DNA: TGTGCCACCAGTAAAACAGGGGGGAATGGCTACACCTTC.

V gene TRBV7-9 combines with J gene TRBJ1-2; D perhaps matches TRBD1 (5 bases). The CDR3 sequence is 13 residues long. Deletions cut 1 base from V and 7 bases from J, with 10 bases between. The germline CDR1 and CDR2 sequences are SEHNR and FQNEAQ (reference sequence). The DNA of the CDR3 is TGTGCCAGCAGCTTAGAAAGGGGAACTGGCTACACCTTC. This sequence encodes CASSLERGTGYTF.

The chain links TRBV29-1 to TRBJ1-1; TRBD1 agrees at 7 bases. The CDR3 length is 13 residues. The ends lost 2 bases at V and 1 base at J; junction bases unmatched: 1. The germline gives CDR1 SQVTM, CDR2 ANQGSEA. For the CDR3, the DNA is TGCAGCGTTGAAAGGGACAGGAACACTGAAGCTTTCTTT. Translated: CSVERDRNTEAFF.

The chain recombines TRBV7-3 with TRBJ2-3; 14 bases agree with TRBD2. The CDR3 is 15 residues long. CDR1 is SGHTA, CDR2 FQGTGA, per germline. J was trimmed by 6 bases and V by 5 bases; bases with no gene match: 4. The CDR3 reads CASSGTSGSRDTQYF. The CDR3 DNA reads TGTGCCAGCAGCGGGACTAGCGGGAGCCGGGATACGCAGTATTTT.

This chain joins TRBV6-1 and TRBJ2-7; 7 nucleotides line up with TRBD1. The length of the CDR3 is 16 residues. Looked up from germline, CDR1 is MNHNS and CDR2 is SASEGT. The junction had 8 bases not matched to a gene; V was cut back by 3 bases and J by 0 bases. CDR3 sequence: CASSEQAGDSSYEQYF. The CDR3 region has the DNA TGTGCCAGCAGTGAGCAGGCAGGGGACAGCTCCTACGAGCAGTACTTC.

This sequence joins TRBV6-5 and TRBJ2-2; D call uncertain. Per the germline V gene, CDR1 is MNHEY and CDR2 is SVGAGI. The CDR3 contains 13 residues. CDR3 bases: TGTTTACCCCATACTCCGAACACCGGGGAGCTGTTTTTT. This encodes CLPHTPNTGELFF.

This chain uses TRBV12-3 or TRBV12-4 with TRBJ1-1; D unclear. Between the trimmed V and J ends, which lost 3 bases and 4 bases, there was a span of 6 bases. This CDR3 contains 12 residues. The CDR3 nucleotides read TGTGCCAGCAGTTTTTTCGGCACTGAAGCTTTCTTT. It encodes CASSFFGTEAFF.

This chain links TRBV6-4 with TRBJ1-6; possibly TRBD1 for D (5 bases). The V end was cut by 3 bases, the J end by 5 bases, with 8 bases between. Germline values: CDR1 MRHNA, CDR2 SNTAGT. The CDR3 has 14 residues. The CDR3 DNA is TGTGCCAGCAGTGAGGACATCAATAATTCACCCCTCCACTTT. Its protein is CASSEDINNSPLHF.